This TCR beta chain came from a study of Ad26.COV2.S vaccination and SARS-CoV-2 variants. Findings of the study overall: Reported findings describe substantial breadth in spike-specific CD8+ and CD4+ T cell responses following vaccination.

The table came from immunoSEQ multiplex PCR; TCRdb's copy has only in-frame clones and leaves some out. The table includes around 450,000 clones, 89% detected once. Concerning this clone: Its matching antigen is unknown.

Regarding treatment: some 19 received Ad26.COV2.S at low or high dose, single or two shots; five or six received placebo; per-sample allocation not given. Sampling took place 63 days after the first vaccine or placebo injection. Donation came from an adult in Boston who was aged 18-55 years. The germline V gene has CDR1 SEHNR and CDR2 FQNEAQ (reference sequence). This CDR3 has 13 amino acids. Trimming removed 1 base at V and 11 bases at J, with 14 bases between. Sequenced material: peripheral blood, taken in a trial of Ad26.COV2.S vaccine versus placebo. The chain joins TRBV7-9 to TRBJ1-1; D is uncertain. The TCR originated in a person aged 18-65 years who received the Ad26.COV2.S COVID-19 vaccine or a placebo. The CDR3 spells CASSLVWREMAFF. The CDR3 coding sequence is TGTGCCAGCAGCTTAGTCTGGCGGGAGATGGCTTTCTTT.